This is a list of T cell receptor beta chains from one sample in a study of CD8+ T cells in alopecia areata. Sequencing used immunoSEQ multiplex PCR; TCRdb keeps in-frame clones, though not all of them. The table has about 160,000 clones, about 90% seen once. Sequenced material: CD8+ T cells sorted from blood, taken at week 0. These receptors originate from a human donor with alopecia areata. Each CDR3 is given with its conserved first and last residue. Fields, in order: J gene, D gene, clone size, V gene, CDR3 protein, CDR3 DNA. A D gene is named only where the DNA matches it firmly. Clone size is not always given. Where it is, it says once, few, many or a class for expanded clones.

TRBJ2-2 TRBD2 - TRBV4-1 CASSQDNSGATGELFF TGCGCCAGCAGCCAAGATAATAGCGGGGCCACCGGGGAGCTGTTTTTT
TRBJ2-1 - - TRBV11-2 CASLTRATQYYNEQFF TGTGCCAGCCTGACGAGGGCGACTCAATACTACAATGAGCAGTTCTTC
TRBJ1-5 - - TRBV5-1 CASSLNGNQPQHF TGCGCCAGCAGCTTAAACGGAAATCAGCCCCAGCATTTT
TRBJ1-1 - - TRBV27 CASSVWGTEAFF TGTGCCAGCAGTGTGTGGGGCACTGAAGCTTTCTTT
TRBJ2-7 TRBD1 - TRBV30 CAWSASGTGDEQYF TGTGCCTGGAGTGCCTCGGGGACAGGAGACGAGCAGTACTTC
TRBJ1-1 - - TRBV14 CASSQELGTEAFF TGTGCCAGCAGCCAAGAGTTGGGGACTGAAGCTTTCTTT
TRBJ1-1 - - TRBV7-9 CASSFGDREAFF TGTGCCAGCAGCTTTGGCGACAGGGAAGCTTTCTTT
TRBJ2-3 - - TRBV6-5 CASSSGDTQYF TGTGCCAGCAGTTCAGGGGATACGCAGTATTTT
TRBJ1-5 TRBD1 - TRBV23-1 CASSHTGTDKNSNQPQHF TGCGCCAGCAGTCATACCGGGACAGACAAGAATAGCAATCAGCCCCAGCATTTT
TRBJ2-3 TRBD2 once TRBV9 CASSSPVAGDTQYF TGTGCCAGCAGTTCCCCTGTAGCGGGTGATACGCAGTATTTT
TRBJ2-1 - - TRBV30 CACPRGLVTYNEQFF TGTGCCTGTCCCCGGGGGCTGGTGACCTACAATGAGCAGTTCTTC
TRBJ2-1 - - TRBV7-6 CASSGSYNEQFF TGTGCCAGCAGCGGATCCTACAATGAGCAGTTCTTC
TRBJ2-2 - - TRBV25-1 CASSDLGGELFF TGTGCCAGCAGTGATTTAGGCGGGGAGCTGTTTTTT
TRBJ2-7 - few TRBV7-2 CASSLDIGNYEQYF TGTGCCAGCAGCTTAGATATAGGCAACTACGAGCAGTACTTC
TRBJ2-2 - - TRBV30 CAWTVGGTGELFF TGTGCCTGGACCGTCGGGGGTACCGGGGAGCTGTTTTTT
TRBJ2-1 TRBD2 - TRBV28 CASSLIQLAGGHEQFF TGTGCCAGCAGTTTAATCCAGCTAGCGGGGGGCCATGAGCAGTTCTTC
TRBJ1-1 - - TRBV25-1 CASRAGGTEAFF TGCGCCAGCAGAGCGGGCGGCACTGAAGCTTTCTTT
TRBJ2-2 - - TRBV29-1 CSVEDPDYLFTGELFF TGCAGCGTTGAGGACCCGGACTACTTATTCACCGGGGAGCTGTTTTTT
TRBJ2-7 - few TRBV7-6 CASSFGVEQYF TGTGCCAGCAGCTTTGGCGTCGAGCAGTACTTC
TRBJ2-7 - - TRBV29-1 CSAVDSTYEQYF TGCAGCGCTGTGGACAGCACCTACGAGCAGTACTTC
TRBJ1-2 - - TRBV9 CASSVGTESYGYTF TGTGCCAGCAGCGTAGGCACAGAAAGTTATGGCTACACCTTC
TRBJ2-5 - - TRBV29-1 CSVEDILAGLQETQYF TGCAGCGTTGAAGATATTCTGGCGGGACTCCAAGAGACCCAGTACTTC
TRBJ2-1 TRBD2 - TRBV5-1 CASSFPDASGTSGYRRPYNEQFF TGCGCCAGCAGCTTCCCAGATGCATCCGGGACTAGCGGCTACCGAAGGCCCTACAATGAGCAGTTCTTC
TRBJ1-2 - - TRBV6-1 CAGLGGPAYGYTF TGTGCCGGCCTAGGGGGGCCAGCCTATGGCTACACCTTC
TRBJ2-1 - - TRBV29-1 CSQGVGGNEQFF TGCAGCCAGGGAGTAGGCGGGAATGAGCAGTTCTTC
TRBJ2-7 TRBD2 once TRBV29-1 CSVETGGDLYEQYF TGCAGCGTTGAGACCGGGGGGGATCTGTACGAGCAGTACTTC
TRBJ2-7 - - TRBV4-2 CASSQDDLNQYEQYF TGTGCCAGCAGCCAAGACGACTTAAATCAGTACGAGCAGTACTTC